Listed here are 25 T cell receptor beta chains from one sample, sequenced in a study of blood T cell repertoires in COVID-19. Clones were sequenced by immunoSEQ multiplex PCR, and TCRdb holds only the in-frame ones, with some missing. The repertoire holds 400,000 or so clones, with more than 70% as singletons. The sequencing sample was made of PBMCs or T cells enriched from blood (not recorded which). The receptors come from a man in his forties in a cohort exposed to, infected with or recovered from COVID-19 (not recorded which).

In the case of this clone: Additional DNA sequences in this sample encode the identical CDR3. The chain joins TRBV11-2 to TRBJ2-1; 14 bases line up with TRBD2. Germline values: CDR1 SGHAT, CDR2 FQNNGV. CDR3 length equals 16 residues. The V gene end was trimmed by 5 bases and the J gene end by 6 bases; junction bases not matched to a gene: 6. This CDR3 is CASSPLGLAGVNEQFF. The CDR3 coding sequence is TGTGCCAGCAGCCCCTTGGGACTAGCGGGAGTCAATGAGCAGTTCTTC.

J is TRBJ2-2 and V is TRBV29-1; D not certain. The CDR3 sequence is 12 residues long. The V gene lost 5 bases and the J gene lost 4 bases, with 8 bases spanning the gap. Germline V gene lookup returns CDR1 SQVTM and CDR2 ANQGSEA. CDR3: CSVIERTGELFF. The CDR3 nucleotides are TGCAGCGTTATAGAGCGCACCGGGGAGCTGTTTTTT.

The chain has TRBV10-2 and TRBJ2-3; tentative D call: TRBD2 (6 bases). The CDR3 has 14 amino acids. Looked up from germline, CDR1 is WSHSY and CDR2 is SAAADI. The germline V and J ends were trimmed by 3 bases and 0 bases, with 7 bases remaining between them. This CDR3 is CASSDGTSTDTQYF. CDR3 nucleotide sequence: TGCGCCAGCAGTGATGGGACTAGCACAGATACGCAGTATTTT.

This chain joins TRBV27 and TRBJ2-7; 7 nucleotides line up with TRBD1. V dropped 3 bases and J dropped 5; count of bases not matched to a gene: 4. The CDR3 runs to 13 residues. Germline-derived CDR1 and CDR2 are MNHEY and SMNVEV (reference sequence). DNA of the CDR3: TGTGCCAGCAGTTTGACAGGGATGAACGAGCAGTACTTC. Protein sequence: CASSLTGMNEQYF.

The chain links TRBV4-1 to TRBJ2-2; 9 bases match TRBD2. Losses at the gene ends were 0 bases for V and 7 bases for J; bases not matched to a gene: 15. CDR1 and CDR2 from the germline V gene are MGHRA and YSYEKL. The CDR3 sequence is 19 residues long. For the CDR3, the DNA is TGCGCCAGCAGCCAAGAGCCTCTTATAGCGGGAGATGAAGACGGGGAGCTGTTTTTT. It yields the protein CASSQEPLIAGDEDGELFF.

The chain combines TRBV9 with TRBJ2-5, with no clear D. The ends were cut back, 1 base at V and 4 bases at J, with 8 bases in the middle. This CDR3 spans 13 amino acids. CDR1 is SGDLS, CDR2 YYNGEE, per germline. This CDR3 reads CASSVSSRETQYF. The CDR3 region has the DNA TGTGCCAGCAGCGTATCTAGTCGAGAGACCCAGTACTTC. Together with reference TRBV9 and TRBJ2-5, the CDR3 gives the full variable domain: DSGVTQTPKHLITATGQRVTLRCSPRSGDLSVYWYQQSLDQGLQFLIQYYNGEERAKGNILERFSAQQFPDLHSELNLSSLELGDSALYFCASSVSSRETQYFGPGTRLLVL.

V gene TRBV9 combines with J gene TRBJ2-7; 16 bases align to TRBD2. Germline CDR1 is SGDLS and CDR2 is YYNGEE. The CDR3 is 15 amino acids. V shed 0 bases and J 8 bases; nucleotides not matched to a gene: 2. CDR3 protein: CASSVEGLAGGQQYF. The CDR3 bases are TGTGCCAGCAGCGTAGAGGGACTAGCGGGAGGGCAGCAGTACTTC. The full variable domain, rest sourced from reference TRBV9 and TRBJ2-7, is DSGVTQTPKHLITATGQRVTLRCSPRSGDLSVYWYQQSLDQGLQFLIQYYNGEERAKGNILERFSAQQFPDLHSELNLSSLELGDSALYFCASSVEGLAGGQQYFGPGTRLTVT.

Points on this clone: Other DNA sequences in this sample translate to the same CDR3. The chain has TRBV6-5 and TRBJ2-1; 12 nucleotides agree with TRBD2. J was trimmed by 8 bases and V by 8 bases; bases with no gene match: 4. Germline-derived CDR1 and CDR2 are MNHEY and SVGAGI. The CDR3 totals 13 residues. The CDR3 spells CASRLAGGDEQFF. The CDR3 DNA reads as TGTGCCAGCCGGCTAGCGGGAGGGGATGAGCAGTTCTTC.

This clone was seen just once. This sequence joins TRBV13 and TRBJ1-2, with TRBD1 matching over 12 bases. The CDR3 has 16 amino acids. V lost 0 bases and J lost 4; bases outside the gene matches: 3. CDR1 is PRHDT and CDR2 is FYEKMQ in the germline V gene (reference sequence). The CDR3 DNA reads as TGTGCCAGCAGCTTAGGGGGACAGGGGGCCGGCTATGGCTACACCTTC. Protein sequence: CASSLGGQGAGYGYTF.

The count of this clone is one. V gene TRBV28 combines with J gene TRBJ1-5; 10 nucleotides agree with TRBD1. This CDR3 has 16 amino acids. CDR1 is MDHEN and CDR2 is SYDVKM in the germline V gene. Trimming at V came to 3 bases and at J to 4 bases, leaving 6 bases not matched to a gene. The CDR3, as DNA: TGTGCCAGCAGTTTGGAACCGGACAGGGGGAATCAGCCCCAGCATTTT. Its protein is CASSLEPDRGNQPQHF. The entire variable domain, with the rest obtained from reference TRBV28 and TRBJ1-5, is as follows: DVKVTQSSRYLVKRTGEKVFLECVQDMDHENMFWYRQDPGLGLRLIYFSYDVKMKEKGDIPEGYSVSREKKERFSLILESASTNQTSMYLCASSLEPDRGNQPQHFGDGTRLSIL.

This clone was recorded only once. The chain is built from TRBV6-5 and TRBJ2-1, with 7 bases lining up with TRBD2. There are 12 residues in the CDR3. The trim removed 6 bases at V and 7 bases at J, leaving 3 bases unmatched. The germline gives CDR1 MNHEY, CDR2 SVGAGI. The CDR3 loop is CASSWEGNEQFF. In nucleotides, the CDR3 is TGTGCCAGCAGCTGGGAGGGAAATGAGCAGTTCTTC.

This clone was detected a few times. The chain combines TRBV5-1 with TRBJ1-1; 8 bases line up with TRBD1. Germline V gives CDR1 SGHRS, CDR2 YFSETQ. Germline trimming cut 5 bases from V and 5 bases from J; bases unmatched to any gene: 8. This CDR3 is built from 14 residues. CDR3 bases: TGCGCCAGCAGAGGTACAGGGGGACGGACTGAAGCTTTCTTT. Translation: CASRGTGGRTEAFF. The full variable domain, its missing parts supplied by reference TRBV5-1 and TRBJ1-1, is KAGVTQTPRYLIKTRGQQVTLSCSPISGHRSVSWYQQTPGQGLQFLFEYFSETQRNKGNFPGRFSGRQFSNSRSEMNVSTLELGDSALYLCASRGTGGRTEAFFGQGTRLTVV.

This chain connects TRBV2 to TRBJ2-3; weak D call: TRBD1 (6 bases). This CDR3 is built from 14 residues. Germline V gives CDR1 SNHLY, CDR2 FYNNEI. With 4 bases removed from V and 6 bases from J, the gap between germline ends came to 14 bases. The CDR3 DNA is TGTGCCAGCAGTGGATACCCTGACAGGGATACGCAGTATTTT. Protein product: CASSGYPDRDTQYF.

The chain uses TRBV19 and TRBJ1-6; 9 bases fit TRBD1. After removal of 3 bases from V and 9 bases from J, the junction contained 3 bases not matched to a gene. CDR1 and CDR2 from the germline V gene are LNHDA and SQIVND (reference sequence). CDR3 length equals 14 residues. The CDR3 nucleotides are TGTGCCAGTAGTATGGACAGGGGTCTTTCACCCCTCCACTTT. Protein product: CASSMDRGLSPLHF.

The chain links TRBV21-1 to TRBJ1-1. TRBV21-1 is a known pseudogene. The CDR3 totals 17 residues. For the CDR3, the DNA is TGTGCCAGCAGCAAAGACGGGGTTACAGAGATGAACACTGAAGCTTTCTTT. This translates into CASSKDGVTEMNTEAFF.

The J gene is TRBJ2-1, the V gene TRBV5-1; D is unclear. V was shortened by 1 base and J by 10 bases, with 6 bases between the two germline ends. This CDR3 has 11 amino acids. Per germline, CDR1 SGHRS and CDR2 YFSETQ. The CDR3 here is CASSLNQEQFF. The DNA of the CDR3 is TGCGCCAGCAGCTTGAACCAGGAGCAGTTCTTC.

The chain couples TRBV6-2 or TRBV6-3 to TRBJ2-7; TRBD2 matches at 7 bases. Germline trimming cut 2 bases from V and 6 bases from J; bases unmatched to any gene: 10. In germline, CDR1 is MNHEY, CDR2 SVGEGT. There are 15 residues in the CDR3. CDR3 nucleotides: TGTGCCAGCAGTTACGTTAGGGAGGGCCAGGTCGAGCAGTACTTC. The encoded protein is CASSYVREGQVEQYF.

This chain joins TRBV7-2 and TRBJ2-2, with a weak D call TRBD2 (5 bases). This CDR3 contains 14 residues. V was trimmed by 2 bases and J by 3 bases, leaving 7 bases between them. Germline V gene lookup returns CDR1 SGHTA and CDR2 FQGNSA. The CDR3 sequence is CASSLFSDTGELFF. The CDR3, as DNA: TGTGCCAGCAGCTTATTTAGCGACACCGGGGAGCTGTTTTTT.

CDR3 in amino acids: CASSSLDTQYF. The CDR3 nucleotides read TGTGCCAGCAGCTCCCTTGATACGCAGTATTTT. This chain connects TRBV7-2 to TRBJ2-3; no firm D call. Germline CDR1 and CDR2: SGHTA and FQGNSA. Trimming took off 4 bases at V and 6 bases at J, with 5 bases between the two ends. The CDR3 extends over 11 amino acids.

This clone has a single count. The V and J genes are TRBV11-3 and TRBJ2-1; D perhaps matches TRBD1 (6 bases). CDR1 and CDR2 (germline): SGHNT, YENEEA. CDR3 length: 17 amino acids. V lost 2 bases to trimming and J lost 2 bases, with 16 bases between them. The CDR3 loop is CASSLTGTPGPYNEQFF. The CDR3 DNA reads as TGTGCCAGCAGCTTAACCGGGACACCGGGTCCCTACAATGAGCAGTTCTTC.

The chain has TRBV7-9 and TRBJ1-2; D remains unclear. V lost 5 bases and J 4 bases, leaving 14 bases between the germline ends. Germline V gene sequence: CDR1 SEHNR, CDR2 FQNEAQ (reference sequence). This CDR3 is 14 amino acids long. DNA of the CDR3: TGTGCCAGCAGCCCGGCCGGGAGGCTCTATGGCTACACCTTC. Its protein is CASSPAGRLYGYTF.

The rearrangement uses TRBV24-1 and TRBJ2-7, with D tentatively TRBD2 (5 bases). CDR1 is KGHDR, CDR2 SFDVKD, per germline. Trimming stripped 9 bases from V and 4 bases from J, with 18 bases between. This CDR3 region has 14 residues. The CDR3 loop reads CATARAEVPYEQYF. The CDR3 bases are TGTGCCACCGCGAGAGCGGAGGTCCCGTACGAGCAGTACTTC.

The chain combines TRBV30 with TRBJ1-2; D is possibly TRBD1 (6 bases). V lost 0 bases, J lost 4 bases, and 9 bases lay in between. CDR1 GTSNPN and CDR2 SVGIG come from the germline V gene (reference sequence). This CDR3 spans 13 amino acids. The CDR3 DNA follows: TGTGCCTGGAGTGTAATACAGGGCTATGGCTACACCTTC. The encoded protein is CAWSVIQGYGYTF.

The chain joins TRBV5-8 to TRBJ2-2, with a weak D call TRBD2 (5 bases). Germline loops: CDR1 SGHTS, CDR2 YDEGEE. CDR3 length: 12 amino acids. V dropped 4 bases and J dropped 13 bases, with 14 bases sitting between them. CDR3 DNA sequence: TGTGCCAGCAGCACCGGTGGCCGGGGGCTGTTTTTT. Residues: CASSTGGRGLFF.

This chain links TRBV24-1 with TRBJ2-5; 7 bases line up with TRBD2. The CDR3 runs to 18 residues. Germline CDR1 KGHDR, CDR2 SFDVKD. J lost 4 bases, V lost 5 bases, and 18 bases had no gene match. The CDR3 sequence: CATSARRRAGVEGETQYF. The DNA for the CDR3 is TGTGCCACCAGTGCCAGGAGGCGGGCGGGAGTTGAAGGAGAGACCCAGTACTTC.